This T cell receptor (beta chain) was identified in a study of blood T cell repertoires in COVID-19. Background on the study: Collection of acute and convalescent COVID-19 samples took place in the United States, Italy and Spain.

The CDR3 totals 14 residues. CDR1 is MRHNA, CDR2 SNTAGT, per germline. J lost 6 bases, V lost 6 bases, and 6 bases had no gene match. TCRdb keeps only in-frame clones here, not all; method: immunoSEQ multiplex PCR. Among more than 120,000 clones listed, about 91% were seen once. The sequencing input was peripheral blood. V gene TRBV6-4 combines with J gene TRBJ2-2, with TRBD1 matching over 8 bases. The receptor was derived from a woman in her forties or fifties with acute or convalescent COVID-19. In DNA form, the CDR3 reads TGTGCCAGCAGCCCGGACAGGGCAGCCGGGGAGCTGTTTTTT. Amino acids: CASSPDRAAGELFF.